The 31 T cell receptor beta chains below all came from one sample that was sequenced in a study of T-cell memory formation after mild COVID-19. TCRdb independently ran MiXCR on the 5' RACE reads; one entry per CDR3 protein. The sample has a few hundred thousand distinct CDR3 sequences, 25% to 30% seen once. The material sequenced was PBMCs or a T cell subset sorted from them (not recorded which). Receptor source: an adult woman who had mild COVID-19 (a few samples of this study predate the infection). Cell type and time point are not known.

In this sample, this clonotype turned up a few times. The chain is built from TRBV4-3 and TRBJ2-2; 7 bases map to TRBD2. Unmatched junction bases numbered 9, after V lost 1 base and J lost 4 bases. This CDR3 is 17 amino acids long. The germline gives CDR1 LGHNA, CDR2 YSLEER. The CDR3 spells CASSQVETREITGELFF. In DNA, the CDR3 is TGCGCCAGCAGCCAAGTTGAGACGCGGGAGATCACCGGGGAGCTGTTTTTT.

This clonotype has only a few counts. The rearrangement joins TRBV4-3 to TRBJ2-4, with 14 bases that match TRBD2. CDR3 size: 16 residues. The V segment lost 4 bases and the J segment 6 bases; nucleotides outside the gene matches: 5. Germline values: CDR1 LGHNA, CDR2 YSLEER. The CDR3 nucleotides read TGCGCCAGCAGCCGGACTGGGACTAGCGGGAGAAACATTCAGTACTTC. Translating it yields CASSRTGTSGRNIQYF.

The chain links TRBV11-2 to TRBJ2-3; D call uncertain. CDR3 size: 16 residues. Germline CDR1 and CDR2: SGHAT and FQNNGV. The germline V and J ends were trimmed by 1 base and 2 bases, with 13 bases remaining between them. Here the CDR3 DNA reads TGTGCCAGCAGCTTAGGAGCTTACACCTCCACAGATACGCAGTATTTT. Its protein is CASSLGAYTSTDTQYF.

The chain employs TRBV10-3 and TRBJ2-1, with 7 bases fitting TRBD1. V lost 4 bases to trimming and J lost 4 bases; unmatched junction nucleotides: 4. The germline CDR1 and CDR2 sequences are ENHRY and SYGVKD. The CDR3 totals 14 residues. Here the CDR3 reads CAISGQGIYNEQFF. Written as DNA, the CDR3 is TGTGCCATCAGTGGACAGGGAATATACAATGAGCAGTTCTTC.

The sample holds one count of this clonotype. This chain's CDR3 is CASRARSSSGINEQFF. CDR3 coding DNA: TGCGCCAGCAGGGCCAGATCGTCTAGCGGGATCAATGAGCAGTTCTTC. V and J are TRBV5-1 and TRBJ2-1; TRBD2 aligns across 9 bases. The V gene end was trimmed by 5 bases and the J gene end by 6 bases; junction bases not matched to a gene: 12. The V gene's germline CDR1 is SGHRS and CDR2 YFSETQ. This CDR3 is built from 16 residues. Variable domain in full (rest from reference TRBV5-1 and TRBJ2-1): KAGVTQTPRYLIKTRGQQVTLSCSPISGHRSVSWYQQTPGQGLQFLFEYFSETQRNKGNFPGRFSGRQFSNSRSEMNVSTLELGDSALYLCASRARSSSGINEQFFGPGTRLTVL.

This clonotype was counted ten times or more. The chain employs TRBV4-2 and TRBJ2-1; TRBD2 aligns across 13 bases. This CDR3 comprises 18 residues. The junction had 13 bases not matched to a gene; V was cut back by 5 bases and J by 6 bases. Germline V CDR1 and CDR2: LGHNA, YNFKEQ. The CDR3 nucleotides are TGTGCCAGCAGCGAAAAAAGTCCGGGACTAGCGGGACTCAATGAGCAGTTCTTC. It translates to CASSEKSPGLAGLNEQFF.

CDR3 coding DNA: TGTGCCAGCAGTTCGGACAGGGTGTTTACTGAAGCTTTCTTT. This sequence encodes CASSSDRVFTEAFF. V gene TRBV7-9 combines with J gene TRBJ1-1; 8 nucleotides match TRBD1. The CDR3 is made up of 14 amino acids. From germline, CDR1 is SEHNR and CDR2 FQNEAQ (reference sequence). The V segment lost 6 bases and the J segment 5 bases; nucleotides outside the gene matches: 8.

This clonotype was detected a few times. This sequence joins TRBV27 and TRBJ2-5, with a tentative D call TRBD2 (6 bases). Between the trimmed V and J ends, which lost 3 bases and 5 bases, there was a span of 16 bases. CDR1 and CDR2 from the germline V gene are MNHEY and SMNVEV (reference sequence). CDR3 size: 15 residues. CDR3 protein: CASSLEGLGRETQYF. Written as DNA, the CDR3 is TGTGCCAGCAGTTTGGAGGGCCTAGGGAGGGAGACCCAGTACTTC.

The rearrangement joins TRBV7-4 to TRBJ1-4, with 7 nucleotides matching TRBD1. J lost 8 bases, V lost 4 bases, and 7 bases had no gene match. CDR3 size: 14 residues. CDR1 is SGHVT and CDR2 is SQSDAQ in the germline V gene. The CDR3: CASSSQGVGEKLFF. The CDR3 DNA is TGTGCCAGCAGCTCGCAGGGGGTCGGCGAAAAACTGTTTTTT. The full variable domain, with the rest looked up from reference TRBV7-4 and TRBJ1-4, is GAGVSQSPRYKVAKRGRDVALRCDSISGHVTLYWYRQTLGQGSEVLTYSQSDAQRDKSGRPSGRFSAERPERSVSTLKIQRTEQGDSAVYLCASSSQGVGEKLFFGSGTQLSVL.

The V call is TRBV7-8, the J call TRBJ2-5; 7 positions match TRBD1. The CDR3 is made up of 15 amino acids. The V gene end was trimmed by 2 bases and the J gene end by 5 bases; junction bases not matched to a gene: 8. Per the germline V gene, CDR1 is SGHVS and CDR2 is FQNEAQ. CDR3: CASSLPDRAEETQYF. The CDR3, as DNA: TGTGCCAGCAGCTTACCAGACAGGGCGGAGGAGACCCAGTACTTC.

The chain links TRBV6-5 to TRBJ2-7; possibly TRBD2 for D (5 bases). This CDR3 spans 14 amino acids. Per the germline V gene, CDR1 is MNHEY and CDR2 is SVGAGI. Trimming cost V 0 bases and J 3 bases, with 9 bases left between them. CDR3 region: CASSYSSGIYEQYF. CDR3 nucleotides: TGTGCCAGCAGTTACTCGTCCGGGATCTACGAGCAGTACTTC.

The chain couples TRBV4-3 to TRBJ2-1; no firm D call. Looked up from germline, CDR1 is LGHNA and CDR2 is YSLEER. V was cut by 1 base and J by 3 bases, with 7 bases left in between. The CDR3 has 14 amino acids. In nucleotides, the CDR3 is TGCGCCAGCAGCCAAGTGGGCCGCTACAATGAGCAGTTCTTC. Residues: CASSQVGRYNEQFF.

This clonotype was counted between two and nine times. The rearrangement joins TRBV28 to TRBJ1-2; D gene unclear. Germline-derived CDR1 and CDR2 are MDHEN and SYDVKM. The CDR3 spans 12 residues. Trimming left V 2 bases short and J 1 base short, with 2 bases between. The CDR3 DNA reads TGTGCCAGCAGTTTAAATAACTATGGCTACACCTTC. Amino acid sequence: CASSLNNYGYTF.

The sample holds a few counts of this clonotype. The chain links TRBV5-1 to TRBJ2-3; D gene unclear. The CDR3 is made up of 18 amino acids. The germline V gene has CDR1 SGHRS and CDR2 YFSETQ. Deletions cut 0 bases from V and 6 bases from J, with 23 bases between. The CDR3 nucleotides read TGCGCCAGCAGCTTGGCAATTGTGGGTTTGAGCAGAGCGGATACGCAGTATTTT. It is translated as CASSLAIVGLSRADTQYF.

This clonotype appeared a few times. V and J are TRBV12-3 or TRBV12-4 and TRBJ2-7; D tentatively fits TRBD1 or TRBD2 (5 bases each). This CDR3 has 14 amino acids. V lost 3 bases and J lost 2, with 11 bases in between. The chain's CDR3 is CASSLGVVPYEQYF. The CDR3 DNA reads as TGTGCCAGCAGTTTGGGGGTAGTCCCCTACGAGCAGTACTTC.

Only a few counts were recorded for this clonotype. The rearrangement uses TRBV10-3 and TRBJ2-5; D is ambiguous. The CDR3 is 12 residues long. Germline CDR1 reads ENHRY; CDR2 reads SYGVKD. The V end was cut by 0 bases, the J end by 5 bases, with 4 bases between. The CDR3 reads CAISESAETQYF. The CDR3 nucleotides read TGTGCCATCAGTGAGTCGGCGGAGACCCAGTACTTC.

This clonotype came up many times. This chain joins TRBV7-2 and TRBJ2-3; TRBD1 matches at 8 bases. The germline CDR1 and CDR2 sequences are SGHTA and FQGNSA. The CDR3 contains 15 residues. Trimming took 1 base from V and 5 from J; bases not matched to a gene: 5. The CDR3 region is CASSLGQGAVDTQYF. For the CDR3, the DNA is TGTGCCAGCAGCTTAGGGCAGGGGGCCGTAGATACGCAGTATTTT.

This sequence joins TRBV24-1 and TRBJ2-5; the D is unclear. CDR1 and CDR2 from the germline V gene are KGHDR and SFDVKD. The CDR3 runs 13 residues. Trimming took off 6 bases at V and 1 base at J, with 8 bases between the two ends. The CDR3 loop is CATSQAGQETQYF. CDR3 nucleotide sequence: TGTGCCACCAGTCAAGCAGGCCAAGAGACCCAGTACTTC.

This clonotype was seen just once. The genes are TRBV12-3 or TRBV12-4 and TRBJ2-1, with TRBD1 matching over 11 bases. V shed 4 bases and J 10 bases; nucleotides not matched to a gene: 0. The CDR3 is 12 amino acids. The CDR3 spells CASSWTGGEQFF. CDR3 in DNA: TGTGCCAGCAGTTGGACAGGGGGCGAGCAGTTCTTC.

This clonotype was observed once. The chain joins TRBV10-3 to TRBJ2-7, with 7 nucleotides matching TRBD2. The CDR3 is made up of 15 amino acids. The germline CDR1 and CDR2 sequences are ENHRY and SYGVKD. V lost 3 bases to trimming and J lost 2 bases; unmatched junction nucleotides: 7. The CDR3 here is CAISESGAGTYEQYF. DNA of the CDR3: TGTGCCATCAGTGAATCCGGAGCGGGGACCTACGAGCAGTACTTC.

The chain recombines TRBV7-9 with TRBJ1-1; a weak D match, TRBD1 (5 bases). This CDR3 is 15 amino acids long. The V end was cut by 0 bases, the J end by 4 bases, with 12 bases between. Germline V gene data show CDR1 as SEHNR and CDR2 as FQNEAQ (reference sequence). In DNA, the CDR3 is TGTGCCAGCAGCTTAGCTCAGGGAAAGGTCACTGAAGCTTTCTTT. This sequence encodes CASSLAQGKVTEAFF.

This clonotype was found many times. This chain connects TRBV20-1 to TRBJ2-1; the match to TRBD2 covers 10 bases. Trimming cost V 0 bases and J 9 bases; bases outside gene matches: 8. CDR1 and CDR2 (germline): DFQATT, SNEGSKA (reference sequence). The CDR3 consists of 15 residues. In nucleotides, the CDR3 is TGCAGTGCTAGAGATTGGCTAGCGGGAGTGGGTGAGCAGTTCTTC. Translation: CSARDWLAGVGEQFF.

The rearrangement links TRBV6-2 or TRBV6-3 to TRBJ2-1; perhaps TRBD2 as D (5 bases). V was pared by 5 bases and J by 6 bases, with 14 bases between. The CDR3 is 14 amino acids. CDR1 is MNHEY, CDR2 SVGEGT, per germline. The CDR3 DNA follows: TGTGCCAGCAGTCCAGACTACCGCTCCAATGAGCAGTTCTTC. Its protein is CASSPDYRSNEQFF.

The J gene is TRBJ2-7, the V gene TRBV4-2; possibly TRBD1 for D (5 bases). The CDR3 has 14 amino acids. CDR1 is LGHNA, CDR2 YNFKEQ, per germline. Trimming stripped 0 bases from V and 2 bases from J, with 8 bases between. This CDR3 is CASSQDPRAYEQYF. The DNA for the CDR3 is TGTGCCAGCAGCCAAGATCCCAGGGCCTACGAGCAGTACTTC.

This clonotype was seen a few times. V usage is TRBV7-2 and J usage is TRBJ1-1, with D maybe TRBD1 (5 bases). V was pared by 4 bases and J by 0 bases, with 15 bases between. Germline assignment: CDR1 SGHTA and CDR2 FQGNSA. This CDR3 contains 16 residues. The CDR3 loop reads CASSWYNRGVNTEAFF. Written as DNA, the CDR3 is TGTGCCAGCAGCTGGTACAATCGAGGGGTGAACACTGAAGCTTTCTTT.

This clonotype was counted a few times. The rearrangement links TRBV9 to TRBJ1-2, with D possibly being TRBD1 (5 bases). Between the trimmed V and J ends, which lost 0 bases and 2 bases, there was a span of 5 bases. The CDR3 is 13 amino acids. Looked up from germline, CDR1 is SGDLS and CDR2 is YYNGEE. The CDR3 spells CASSVGTNYGYTF. As DNA, the CDR3 is TGTGCCAGCAGCGTAGGGACAAACTATGGCTACACCTTC.

This clonotype was counted only a few times. The chain combines TRBV20-1 with TRBJ2-3, with D unclear. Trimming pared 2 bases from V and 2 bases from J, leaving 11 bases between. Germline CDR1 and CDR2: DFQATT and SNEGSKA (reference sequence). The CDR3 contains 14 residues. The chain's CDR3 is CSARRLAVTDTQYF. The CDR3 region has the DNA TGCAGTGCTAGAAGGCTGGCCGTCACAGATACGCAGTATTTT.

This clonotype was observed a few times. The genes are TRBV5-1 and TRBJ2-3, with D possibly TRBD2 on 6 matching bases. Germline assignment: CDR1 SGHRS and CDR2 YFSETQ. Trimming pared 3 bases from V and 6 bases from J, leaving 14 bases between. CDR3 length equals 14 residues. DNA of the CDR3: TGCGCCAGCAGCTCCCGACTAGAGTCTGATACGCAGTATTTT. Translated: CASSSRLESDTQYF.

This clonotype has a handful of counts. V is TRBV7-8 and J is TRBJ2-1, with TRBD2 matching over 13 bases. Losses at the gene ends were 4 bases for V and 10 bases for J; bases not matched to a gene: 10. Germline-derived CDR1 and CDR2 are SGHVS and FQNEAQ. CDR3 length: 16 residues. The CDR3, as DNA: TGTGCCAGCAGCTGGCCGGGACTAGCGGGAAGTAAGGAGCAGTTCTTC. Protein product: CASSWPGLAGSKEQFF.

The chain couples TRBV7-6 to TRBJ2-3; D call uncertain. The CDR3 totals 14 residues. Germline V gene sequence: CDR1 SGHVS, CDR2 FNYEAQ. Trimming pared 4 bases from V and 1 base from J, leaving 9 bases between. In DNA form, the CDR3 reads TGTGCCAGCAGCTACTTTGAAGGCACAGATACGCAGTATTTT. This gives the protein CASSYFEGTDTQYF.

This clonotype has more than one count but fewer than ten. The J gene is TRBJ2-2, the V gene TRBV7-3; 8 bases are a match to TRBD2. This CDR3 has 15 amino acids. The germline gives CDR1 SGHTA, CDR2 FQGTGA. V gave up 5 bases and J gave up 4 bases; unmatched junction bases: 6. This CDR3 reads CASSTTGGRTGELFF. In nucleotides, the CDR3 is TGTGCCAGCAGCACAACGGGGGGGCGCACCGGGGAGCTGTTTTTT.